This T cell receptor beta chain was profiled in a study of cytomegalovirus exposure and HLA in healthy donors. PCR was performed using 60 Vbeta and 13 Jbeta primers. Method: immunoSEQ multiplex PCR; TCRdb's copy keeps in-frame clones and lacks some. This sample has around 95,000 clones, with approximately 80% found just once. Regarding the study as a whole: Cytomegalovirus status, reportedly, was diagnosed with high specificity and sensitivity by the classifier. Through in vitro validation, three CMV-associated chains were shown to be specific for CMV antigens.

The CDR3 covers 10 residues. The germline gives CDR1 MDHEN, CDR2 SYDVKM. Trimming shortened V by 4 bases and J by 10 bases, and 5 bases separated the two germline ends. This clone has only a few counts. What it binds is not known. The receptor was isolated from a man in his thirties or forties in good health and CMV-seropositive. Input material: PBMCs. The chain has TRBV28 and TRBJ1-3, with D unclear. DNA for the CDR3: TGTGCCAGCAGTTCCGGTACCATATATTTT. It translates to CASSSGTIYF.